The next 16 T cell receptor beta chains were all read from a single sample in a study of T-cell reconstitution after alpha-beta-depleted transplantation in children (dated by TCRdb to about 2016). The library was generated by PCR. The data were produced on an Illumina HiSeq 2500. Molecular barcoding was employed in the preparation of TCR libraries, with unique molecular identifiers being used to normalize TCRbeta repertoire quantification. In TCRdb, the public reads were trimmed at Q25 with fastp and aligned with MiXCR, with productive beta chains retained. A single entry per CDR3 protein holds the most common genes and DNA from its merged rows. The sample profile shows about 540,000 distinct CDR3 sequences; 18% of them were found once. The leading ten clones occupy 3.3% of the sample. The material sequenced was PBMCs from the stem cell graft donor, taken from the stem cell graft. These receptors all stem from a human donor who donated a stem cell graft to a child with acute lymphoblastic leukemia.

There are a few counts of this clonotype. The J gene is TRBJ2-1, the V gene TRBV7-9; D gene uncertain. Trimming shortened V by 10 bases and J by 4 bases, and 17 bases separated the two germline ends. The CDR3 sequence is 14 residues long. Per the germline V gene, CDR1 is SEHNR and CDR2 is FQNEAQ (reference sequence). CDR3 sequence reads: CAIERDSQYNEQFF. The CDR3 DNA is TGTGCCATCGAGAGAGATTCTCAGTACAATGAGCAGTTCTTC.

This clonotype was picked up a small number of times. The rearrangement uses TRBV5-1 and TRBJ2-7; a weak D match, TRBD1 (7 bases). The CDR3 runs 16 residues. CDR1 SGHRS and CDR2 YFSETQ come from the germline V gene. Trimming took off 4 bases at V and 2 bases at J, with 19 bases between the two ends. CDR3 region: CASSGGGGLMTYEQYF. CDR3 nucleotide sequence: TGCGCCAGCAGCGGAGGGGGCGGGTTGATGACCTACGAGCAGTACTTC.

The V gene is TRBV5-1, the J gene TRBJ2-7; D might be TRBD2 (5 bases). V was trimmed by 4 bases and J by 1 base, leaving 18 bases between them. Germline loops: CDR1 SGHRS, CDR2 YFSETQ. This CDR3 region has 16 residues. The DNA for the CDR3 is TGCGCCAGCAGCCGACCCCTGAGCGGAGATTCCTACGAGCAGTACTTC. Its protein product is CASSRPLSGDSYEQYF.

This clonotype was observed a handful of times. CDR3 residues: CASSQGPSGRVGEQFF. The CDR3 DNA reads as TGCGCCAGCAGCCAAGGTCCTAGCGGGAGGGTGGGTGAGCAGTTCTTC. The chain employs TRBV4-1 and TRBJ2-1; TRBD2 matches at 12 bases. The CDR3 runs to 16 residues. V shed 1 base, J shed 9 bases, and the junction held 7 bases outside the gene matches. CDR1 and CDR2 from the germline V gene are MGHRA and YSYEKL.

CDR3: CASSLAGWDRANEQYF. The CDR3 DNA reads as TGTGCCAGCAGCTTAGCTGGATGGGACAGGGCCAACGAGCAGTACTTC. The chain links TRBV7-2 to TRBJ2-7; 9 nucleotides match TRBD1. Germline V gene lookup returns CDR1 SGHTA and CDR2 FQGNSA. The CDR3 loop spans 16 amino acids. Trimming at V came to 0 bases and at J to 5 bases, leaving 8 bases not matched to a gene. Combining the CDR3 with reference TRBV7-2 and TRBJ2-7 gives the whole variable domain GAGVSQSPSNKVTEKGKDVELRCDPISGHTALYWYRQSLGQGLEFLIYFQGNSAPDKSGLPSDRFSAERTGGSVSTLTIQRTQQEDSAVYLCASSLAGWDRANEQYFGPGTRLTVT.

The chain has TRBV5-1 and TRBJ2-1, with TRBD2 matching over 12 bases. Germline assignment: CDR1 SGHRS and CDR2 YFSETQ. Trimming at V came to 3 bases and at J to 8 bases, leaving 12 bases not matched to a gene. The CDR3 spans 17 residues. In DNA, the CDR3 is TGCGCCAGCAGCTCCACTCTAGCGGGAGGGCCTGTATATGAGCAGTTCTTC. Translating it yields CASSSTLAGGPVYEQFF.

This clonotype was observed a handful of times. The rearrangement uses TRBV3-1 and TRBJ2-2, with D unclear. V was shortened by 1 base and J by 9 bases, with 3 bases between the two germline ends. In germline, CDR1 is LGHDT, CDR2 YNNKEL (reference sequence). This CDR3 is built from 11 residues. CDR3 region: CASSQARELFF. As DNA, the CDR3 is TGTGCCAGCAGCCAAGCCCGGGAGCTGTTTTTT.

The rearrangement uses TRBV20-1 and TRBJ2-7; D is possibly TRBD1 or TRBD2 (5 bases each). The CDR3 totals 14 residues. Trimming stripped 6 bases from V and 0 bases from J, with 15 bases between. CDR1 DFQATT and CDR2 SNEGSKA come from the germline V gene (reference sequence). CDR3 nucleotide sequence: TGCAGTGCCATTCGGGGCCCCTACTCCTACGAGCAGTACTTC. It codes for CSAIRGPYSYEQYF.

In this sample, this clonotype turned up a few times. The chain recombines TRBV5-1 with TRBJ2-1; TRBD1 agrees at 8 bases. The CDR3 totals 15 residues. The V gene end was trimmed by 2 bases and the J gene end by 5 bases; junction bases not matched to a gene: 6. Germline CDR1 is SGHRS and CDR2 is YFSETQ. The CDR3 bases are TGCGCCAGCAGCTTCTCGACAGGGGTTGACAATGAGCAGTTCTTC. Protein sequence: CASSFSTGVDNEQFF. Using reference TRBV5-1 and TRBJ2-1 for the parts outside the CDR3, the full variable domain is KAGVTQTPRYLIKTRGQQVTLSCSPISGHRSVSWYQQTPGQGLQFLFEYFSETQRNKGNFPGRFSGRQFSNSRSEMNVSTLELGDSALYLCASSFSTGVDNEQFFGPGTRLTVL.

This clonotype was observed a few times. The CDR3 sequence: CASSFGAGAGIQYF. The CDR3 nucleotides are TGTGCCAGCAGTTTTGGAGCGGGAGCGGGCATTCAGTACTTC. The genes are TRBV27 and TRBJ2-4, with TRBD2 matching over 8 bases. J lost 9 bases, V lost 3 bases, and 7 bases had no gene match. CDR1 is MNHEY, CDR2 SMNVEV, per germline (reference sequence). CDR3 length: 14 residues.

The gene calls are TRBV11-2 and TRBJ2-5; 10 nucleotides agree with TRBD2. The CDR3 runs 19 residues. Germline CDR1 and CDR2: SGHAT and FQNNGV. Unmatched junction bases numbered 20, after V lost 5 bases and J lost 5 bases. CDR3 in DNA: TGTGCCAGCAGCCGCATTCGGACTAGCGGTTCCTCAAACGGGGAGACCCAGTACTTC. Translated: CASSRIRTSGSSNGETQYF.

This clonotype was detected only a few times. V and J are TRBV14 and TRBJ2-4; 10 bases match TRBD1. The CDR3 covers 18 residues. Germline values: CDR1 SGHDN, CDR2 FVKESK. J was trimmed by 0 bases and V by 0 bases; bases with no gene match: 5. The CDR3 sequence is CASSQDDRGPAAKNIQYF. The CDR3 bases are TGTGCCAGCAGCCAAGATGACAGGGGGCCTGCAGCCAAAAACATTCAGTACTTC.

The chain has TRBV7-9 and TRBJ2-7; D uncertain. CDR1 and CDR2 from the germline V gene are SEHNR and FQNEAQ (reference sequence). Trimming cost V 5 bases and J 1 base, with 15 bases left between them. The CDR3 runs to 15 residues. The CDR3: CASSPPGPRSYEQYF. For the CDR3, the DNA is TGTGCCAGCAGCCCACCCGGGCCAAGATCCTACGAGCAGTACTTC.

This rearrangement joins TRBV5-1 to TRBJ1-2, with D possibly being TRBD1 (5 bases). The CDR3 runs 12 residues. The germline V gene has CDR1 SGHRS and CDR2 YFSETQ. Deletions cut 3 bases from V and 8 bases from J, with 11 bases between. As DNA, the CDR3 is TGCGCCAGCAGCTGGGGCGCCGCAGGCTACACCTTC. Protein sequence: CASSWGAAGYTF. Complete variable domain (other parts from reference TRBV5-1 and TRBJ1-2): KAGVTQTPRYLIKTRGQQVTLSCSPISGHRSVSWYQQTPGQGLQFLFEYFSETQRNKGNFPGRFSGRQFSNSRSEMNVSTLELGDSALYLCASSWGAAGYTFGSGTRLTVV.

The CDR3 DNA follows: TGTGCCAGTAGTAACCCTCGGACAGGGAGGACTGAAGCTTTCTTT. It yields the protein CASSNPRTGRTEAFF. The rearrangement uses TRBV19 and TRBJ1-1; 8 nucleotides line up with TRBD1. V shed 4 bases, J shed 5 bases, and the junction held 9 bases outside the gene matches. CDR1 and CDR2 (germline): LNHDA, SQIVND (reference sequence). The CDR3 totals 15 residues. Complete variable domain (other parts from reference TRBV19 and TRBJ1-1): DGGITQSPKYLFRKEGQNVTLSCEQNLNHDAMYWYRQDPGQGLRLIYYSQIVNDFQKGDIAEGYSVSREKKESFPLTVTSAQKNPTAFYLCASSNPRTGRTEAFFGQGTRLTVV.

The V and J genes are TRBV5-1 and TRBJ2-3, with TRBD2 matching over 9 bases. The ends lost 2 bases at V and 0 bases at J; junction bases unmatched: 4. The CDR3 is 16 amino acids. CDR1 SGHRS and CDR2 YFSETQ come from the germline V gene. In DNA, the CDR3 is TGCGCCAGCAGCTTTACTAGCGGGTCTAGCACAGATACGCAGTATTTT. As protein: CASSFTSGSSTDTQYF.